This TCR beta chain was identified in a study of blood T cell repertoires in COVID-19. Study as a whole: Sites across the United States, Italy and Spain contributed samples from acute and convalescent COVID-19. PBMCs, B-cell-depleted T cells, or T cells provided the cDNA or gDNA that made up the material.

The CDR3 has 13 residues. CDR1 is SQVTM and CDR2 is ANQGSEA in the germline V gene. Deletions cut 6 bases from V and 0 bases from J, with 12 bases between. TCRdb's table, derived via immunoSEQ multiplex PCR, lists solely in-frame clones and lacks some. The sample records fewer than 70,000 clones, roughly 90% being singletons. This clone was seen just once. The V call is TRBV29-1, the J call TRBJ2-7; the D gene is possibly TRBD2 (7 bases). Sequencing used peripheral blood. This TCR derives from a human donor in a cohort sampled during active COVID-19. The CDR3: CSVAGAPSYEQYF. The CDR3 nucleotides read TGCAGCGTCGCGGGGGCTCCCTCCTACGAGCAGTACTTC.